Listed here is a single TCR beta chain. Its antigen is not identified. PCR used 60 Vbeta primers and 13 Jbeta primers. Generated by immunoSEQ multiplex PCR, the TCRdb table keeps only in-frame clones and is missing some. The sample includes roughly 68,000 clones, about 68% of them seen just once. This sample was included in a study of cytomegalovirus exposure and HLA in healthy donors. For the study at large: Assignment to the Caucasian-associated ancestry cluster applied to more than 75% of the approximately 400 genotyped donors.

Points from the study as a whole: It is likely that the observed cluster of highly shared sequence variants was a sequencing artifact. DRB1 had the most TCR associations and HLA-C the fewest, a later analysis found, with rates varying by HLA locus. On later analysis, the bulk of CMV-associated TCR beta chains appeared to be HLA-restricted.

Germline CDR1 is MGHRA and CDR2 is YSYEKL. Trimming removed 1 base at V and 7 bases at J, with 16 bases between. This CDR3 contains 15 residues. The sample comprised PBMCs. The J gene is TRBJ1-2, the V gene TRBV4-1; D perhaps matches TRBD1 (5 bases). The clonotype originates from a woman in her twenties or thirties in good health and CMV-seropositive. CDR3 protein: CASSQAQGLFGGYTF. Here the CDR3 DNA reads TGCGCCAGCAGCCAAGCTCAGGGCCTTTTCGGTGGCTACACCTTC.